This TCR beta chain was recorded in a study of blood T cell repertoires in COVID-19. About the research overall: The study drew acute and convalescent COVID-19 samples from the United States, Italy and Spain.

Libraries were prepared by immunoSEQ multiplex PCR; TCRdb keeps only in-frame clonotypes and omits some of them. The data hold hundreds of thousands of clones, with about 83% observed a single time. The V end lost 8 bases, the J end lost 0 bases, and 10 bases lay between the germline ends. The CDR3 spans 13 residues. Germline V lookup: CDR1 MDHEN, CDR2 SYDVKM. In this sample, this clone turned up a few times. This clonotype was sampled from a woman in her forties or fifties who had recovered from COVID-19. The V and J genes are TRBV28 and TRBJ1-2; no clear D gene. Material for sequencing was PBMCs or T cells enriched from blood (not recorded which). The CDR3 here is CASRPSPNYGYTF. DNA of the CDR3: TGTGCCAGCCGTCCGAGTCCTAACTATGGCTACACCTTC.